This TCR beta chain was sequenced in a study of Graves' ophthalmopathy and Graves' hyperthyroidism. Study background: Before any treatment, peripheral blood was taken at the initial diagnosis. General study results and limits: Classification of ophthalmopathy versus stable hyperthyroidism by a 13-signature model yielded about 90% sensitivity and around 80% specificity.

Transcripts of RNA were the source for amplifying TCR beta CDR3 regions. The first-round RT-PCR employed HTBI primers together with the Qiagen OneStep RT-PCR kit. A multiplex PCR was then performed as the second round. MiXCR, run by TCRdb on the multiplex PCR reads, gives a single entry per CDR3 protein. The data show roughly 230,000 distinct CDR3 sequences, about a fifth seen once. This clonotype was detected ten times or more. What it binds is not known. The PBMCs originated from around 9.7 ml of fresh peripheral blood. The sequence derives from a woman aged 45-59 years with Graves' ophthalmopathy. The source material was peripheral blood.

DNA for the CDR3: TGCGCCAGCAGCCAAGGGGACAACTCTGGAAACACCATATATTTT. Protein: CASSQGDNSGNTIYF. This chain joins TRBV4-1 and TRBJ1-3; tentatively, D is TRBD1 (6 bases). CDR3 length: 15 residues. The germline V gene has CDR1 MGHRA and CDR2 YSYEKL. With 1 base removed from V and 0 bases from J, the gap between germline ends came to 7 bases.